One and the same sample provided the 27 T cell receptor beta chains below, sequenced in a study of Graves' ophthalmopathy and Graves' hyperthyroidism. The TCR beta CDR3 regions underwent amplification from RNA transcripts. Investigators did first-round RT-PCR with HTBI primers, then second-round multiplex PCR. TCRdb recomputed calls from the multiplex PCR reads with MiXCR, one row per CDR3 protein. The sample includes 560,000 or so distinct CDR3 sequences, less than 40% seen only once; the top ten take about 4%. The sequencing sample was made of peripheral blood or thyroid tissue (not recorded which). These receptor sequences come from an adult man with Graves' hyperthyroidism.

This chain joins TRBV24-1 and TRBJ2-2; D remains unclear. V was shortened by 5 bases and J by 7 bases, with 10 bases between the two germline ends. This CDR3 contains 13 residues. Germline CDR1 and CDR2: KGHDR and SFDVKD. This CDR3 is CATSVLGSGELFF. The CDR3 DNA is TGTGCCACCAGTGTTCTTGGAAGCGGGGAGCTGTTTTTT.

This chain connects TRBV7-9 to TRBJ2-2; 8 bases agree with TRBD2. The CDR3 contains 15 residues. Looked up from germline, CDR1 is SEHNR and CDR2 is FQNEAQ (reference sequence). V shed 7 bases, J shed 9 bases, and the junction held 13 bases outside the gene matches. DNA for the CDR3: TGTGCCAGCACCCCCCGACTAGCGAGTAGTAGGGAGCTGTTTTTT. Translated: CASTPRLASSRELFF.

The gene calls are TRBV19 and TRBJ1-5, with TRBD1 matching over 9 bases. The V gene's germline CDR1 is LNHDA and CDR2 SQIVND (reference sequence). The CDR3 runs to 15 residues. The V and J ends lost 4 bases and 7 bases, in that order; junction bases with no gene match: 8. CDR3: CASSTDRGTRQPQHF. The CDR3 DNA sequence: TGTGCCAGTAGTACTGACAGGGGGACACGACAGCCCCAGCATTTT.

The chain employs TRBV12-3 or TRBV12-4 and TRBJ1-6; TRBD1 might be the D (6 bases). The CDR3 is 12 amino acids. With 9 bases removed from V and 7 bases from J, the gap between germline ends came to 10 bases. Written as DNA, the CDR3 is TGTGCCAGTGGTCAGGGGAATTCACCCCTCCACTTT. The encoded protein is CASGQGNSPLHF.

The gene calls are TRBV19 and TRBJ1-1; unclear D gene. V gave up 2 bases and J gave up 6 bases, with 10 bases separating them. This CDR3 region has 13 residues. Germline V gene data show CDR1 as LNHDA and CDR2 as SQIVND (reference sequence). CDR3 nucleotide sequence: TGTGCCAGTAGTATAAAGACGGCTTCTGAAGCTTTCTTT. Translation gives CASSIKTASEAFF.

This clonotype has at least ten counts. In DNA, the CDR3 is TGTGCCAGCAGCATCTCTGGAGGCGCGGAGACCCAGTACTTC. It encodes CASSISGGAETQYF. J is TRBJ2-5 and V is TRBV9; possibly TRBD2 for D (5 bases). This CDR3 comprises 14 residues. Trimming pared 4 bases from V and 5 bases from J, leaving 15 bases between. CDR1 and CDR2 from the germline V gene are SGDLS and YYNGEE.

The J gene is TRBJ1-1, the V gene TRBV6-1, with a tentative D call TRBD1 (5 bases). Trimming took 7 bases from V and 5 from J, leaving 23 bases between them. The CDR3 totals 16 residues. Germline V lookup: CDR1 MNHNS, CDR2 SASEGT. In DNA form, the CDR3 reads TGTGCCAGCACCCTTTCTGCGGGGGGACGGTGGACTGAAGCTTTCTTT. Its protein is CASTLSAGGRWTEAFF.

This clonotype has a handful of counts. V gene TRBV9 combines with J gene TRBJ1-5; 8 bases line up with TRBD1. CDR1 and CDR2 (germline): SGDLS, YYNGEE. The CDR3 spans 15 residues. J lost 4 bases, V lost 7 bases, and 10 bases had no gene match. The CDR3 DNA follows: TGTGCCAGCTCACCACTTGGGACAGGTAATCAGCCCCAGCATTTT. This translates into CASSPLGTGNQPQHF.

This clonotype came up many times. This chain joins TRBV2 and TRBJ1-5; 9 positions agree with TRBD1. The CDR3 contains 15 residues. Germline lookup yields CDR1 SNHLY and CDR2 FYNNEI. The V segment lost 3 bases and the J segment 1 base; nucleotides outside the gene matches: 1. The CDR3 is CASSDDRGSNQPQHF. CDR3 bases: TGTGCCAGCAGTGATGACAGGGGGAGCAATCAGCCCCAGCATTTT.

About this clonotype itself: At one of its ends the junction is not consistent with the germline gene, which may arise from a read error. The chain employs TRBV14 and TRBJ2-5; D remains ambiguous. This CDR3 has 14 amino acids. Germline CDR1 reads SGHDN; CDR2 reads FVKESK. The DNA of the CDR3 is TGTGCCAGCAGTCCCCTTCCTATCGTTGAGACCCTGTACTTC. It is translated as CASSPLPIVETLYF.

This clonotype showed up many times. The V call is TRBV29-1, the J call TRBJ1-6; 7 nucleotides match TRBD1. CDR1 and CDR2 (germline): SQVTM, ANQGSEA. The J segment lost 7 bases and the V segment lost 7 bases, leaving 4 bases of the junction unmatched. The CDR3 contains 12 residues. The CDR3 nucleotides are TGCAGCGCAGGGGGAACGAATTCACCCCTCCACTTT. Amino acid sequence: CSAGGTNSPLHF.

The CDR3 reads CASSESDRDKETQYF. The CDR3 DNA sequence: TGTGCCAGCAGTGAATCGGACAGGGACAAAGAGACCCAGTACTTC. This rearrangement joins TRBV25-1 to TRBJ2-5, with 8 bases identical to TRBD1. This CDR3 is built from 15 residues. Germline V lookup: CDR1 MGHDK, CDR2 SYGVNS. J gave up 3 bases and V 1 base, and 4 bases lay outside the gene matches. Full variable domain (missing parts from reference TRBV25-1 and TRBJ2-5): EADIYQTPRYLVIGTGKKITLECSQTMGHDKMYWYQQDPGMELHLIHYSYGVNSTEKGDLSSESTVSRIRTEHFPLTLESARPSHTSQYLCASSESDRDKETQYFGPGTRLLVL.

This clonotype came up a few times. A much larger clone sits a single nucleotide away, making a read error possible. The CDR3 nucleotides are TGTGCCAGTAGTCCGGCCAGCGGGGCACAAGAGACCCAGTACTTC. Translated: CASSPASGAQETQYF. The V and J genes are TRBV19 and TRBJ2-5; 7 nucleotides line up with TRBD2. Germline values: CDR1 LNHDA, CDR2 SQIVND (reference sequence). The CDR3 spans 15 residues. After removal of 5 bases from V and 2 bases from J, the junction contained 8 bases not matched to a gene.

The sample holds many counts of this clonotype. The rearrangement links TRBV7-6 to TRBJ2-7, with 11 positions matching TRBD1. The CDR3 extends over 16 amino acids. Germline CDR1 reads SGHVS; CDR2 reads FNYEAQ. The J segment lost 5 bases and the V segment lost 5 bases, leaving 11 bases of the junction unmatched. This chain's CDR3 is CASSRHGTGGFNEQYF. CDR3 in DNA: TGTGCCAGCAGCCGGCATGGGACAGGGGGGTTCAACGAGCAGTACTTC.

The rearrangement links TRBV18 to TRBJ2-7, with D hard to call. Trimming removed 3 bases from V and 1 base from J, with 16 bases in between. Germline V lookup: CDR1 KGHSH, CDR2 LQKENI. This CDR3 contains 16 residues. CDR3 residues: CASSPPGRISSYEQYF. In DNA, the CDR3 is TGTGCCAGCTCACCTCCCGGACGGATTTCTTCCTACGAGCAGTACTTC.

Points on this clonotype: The germline gene is not matched at one end of the junction; a read error may be the cause. The V gene is TRBV7-9, the J gene TRBJ2-7, with D tentatively TRBD2 (6 bases). Germline values: CDR1 SEHNR, CDR2 FQNEAQ (reference sequence). The CDR3 contains 9 residues. In DNA form, the CDR3 reads TGCGCCAGCAGCCGTGGCGGGGACTTC. Amino acids: CASSRGGDF.

This chain joins TRBV7-3 and TRBJ2-3; D ambiguous. CDR1 and CDR2 (germline): SGHTA, FQGTGA. Deletions cut 5 bases from V and 5 bases from J, with 11 bases between. This CDR3 contains 13 residues. CDR3 nucleotide sequence: TGTGCCAGCAGCCCGGGCGGAATAGATACGCAGTATTTT. Translated, it gives CASSPGGIDTQYF.

This clonotype has a count of ten or more. The chain combines TRBV2 with TRBJ1-6; possibly TRBD1 for D (5 bases). The CDR3 extends over 14 amino acids. V was clipped by 4 bases and J by 7 bases, with 11 bases between them. In germline, CDR1 is SNHLY, CDR2 FYNNEI. CDR3 nucleotide sequence: TGTGCCAGCAGTGTTCGGGGCGAGAATTCACCCCTCCACTTT. Amino acid sequence: CASSVRGENSPLHF.

This clonotype showed up many times. At one of its ends the junction is not consistent with the germline gene, which may arise from a read error. The gene calls are TRBV6-1 and TRBJ1-5, with unresolved D. The CDR3 spans 14 residues. In germline, CDR1 is MNHNS, CDR2 SASEGT. The CDR3 loop reads CASSGMRQGQPQHF. The CDR3 nucleotides read TGTGCCAGTAGTGGCATGCGGCAAGGGCAGCCCCAGCATTTT.

This clonotype appeared a few times. The J gene is TRBJ2-3, the V gene TRBV9; either TRBD1 or TRBD2 may supply D (5 bases each). Germline lookup yields CDR1 SGDLS and CDR2 YYNGEE. This CDR3 has 13 residues. Trimming removed 5 bases at V and 5 bases at J, with 12 bases between. CDR3 bases: TGTGCCAGCAGTGTTGGGGGTGGAGATACGCAGTATTTT. Protein: CASSVGGGDTQYF.

This clonotype was seen repeatedly, ten times or more. The chain joins TRBV5-1 to TRBJ1-5; D call uncertain. The V gene's germline CDR1 is SGHRS and CDR2 YFSETQ. Between the trimmed V and J ends, which lost 0 bases and 0 bases, there was a span of 7 bases. The CDR3 covers 15 residues. CDR3 sequence (DNA): TGCGCCAGCAGCTTGGCCGGTGGTAGCAATCAGCCCCAGCATTTT. This translates into CASSLAGGSNQPQHF.

This clonotype was detected many times. The chain combines TRBV12-3 or TRBV12-4 with TRBJ2-2, with TRBD2 identical over 7 bases. The trim removed 6 bases at V and 2 bases at J, leaving 3 bases unmatched. The CDR3 is 14 amino acids. The CDR3 region has the DNA TGTGCCAGCAGAATAGCGGGTAACACCGGGGAGCTGTTTTTT. Translated, it gives CASRIAGNTGELFF.

The genes are TRBV7-9 and TRBJ2-2; no reliable D call. The CDR3 runs 15 residues. V dropped 6 bases and J dropped 6 bases, with 17 bases sitting between them. Germline-derived CDR1 and CDR2 are SEHNR and FQNEAQ (reference sequence). CDR3 DNA sequence: TGTGCCAGCAGTCCTATGGGTGGAAGGGCCGGGGAGCTGTTTTTT. Its translation: CASSPMGGRAGELFF.

This clonotype appeared many times. The chain employs TRBV7-9 and TRBJ2-5; D is uncertain. Germline values: CDR1 SEHNR, CDR2 FQNEAQ (reference sequence). V gave up 3 bases and J gave up 3 bases, with 8 bases separating them. The length of the CDR3 is 13 residues. The CDR3 DNA reads as TGTGCCAGCAGCTTCCTAGGAAAAGAGACCCAGTACTTC. Protein sequence: CASSFLGKETQYF.

The rearrangement links TRBV27 to TRBJ1-2, with TRBD1 identical over 10 bases. The CDR3 covers 13 residues. CDR1 is MNHEY and CDR2 is SMNVEV in the germline V gene (reference sequence). V lost 7 bases to trimming and J lost 7 bases; unmatched junction nucleotides: 6. The CDR3 region is CASMDRGGLGYTF. In DNA, the CDR3 is TGTGCCAGCATGGACAGGGGGGGGCTTGGCTACACCTTC.

This clonotype has more than one count but fewer than ten. V is TRBV29-1 and J is TRBJ2-3; 8 nucleotides match TRBD2. The CDR3 spans 14 residues. Germline CDR1 reads SQVTM; CDR2 reads ANQGSEA. The ends lost 1 base at V and 0 bases at J; junction bases unmatched: 0. This CDR3 is CSVEASGSTDTQYF. The CDR3 nucleotides read TGCAGCGTTGAAGCTAGCGGGAGCACAGATACGCAGTATTTT.

The rearrangement uses TRBV6-1 and TRBJ1-6; TRBD1 matches at 10 bases. The CDR3 has 16 amino acids. The germline V gene has CDR1 MNHNS and CDR2 SASEGT. The ends lost 4 bases at V and 9 bases at J; junction bases unmatched: 9. The CDR3 sequence is CASSGGQGSLFSPLHF. The CDR3 bases are TGTGCCAGCAGTGGGGGACAGGGGAGTTTGTTTTCACCCCTCCACTTT.